This T cell receptor beta chain appears in the sequencing data of a study of T cell clones after liver transplantation (dated by TCRdb to about 2019). For the study in its entirety: The samples were obtained from ITN030ST, a randomized trial that attempted immunosuppression withdrawal within 2 years after liver transplantation. Donor-reactive T cell clones were identified by TCRbeta sequencing following a pre-transplant mixed lymphocyte reaction and were subsequently tracked in post-transplant blood. As an antigen-independent comparator for the donor-reactive sequences, third party-reactive TCRbeta sequences from pre-transplant MLRs were identified as well. Of the eight recipients, a few were HCV-positive, while the remaining recipients had been transplanted for non-autoimmune, non-viral indications. Subjects received no induction therapy and standard immunosuppression until randomization at 12-24 months post-transplant. Tolerance meant complete immunosuppression withdrawal for at least one year without liver enzymes rising beyond twice the upper limit of normal. Blood samples were collected pre-transplant, pre-randomization before withdrawal, and post-randomization after either full withdrawal or failed withdrawal. The studied cohort comprised 8 liver transplant recipients, 3 classified as tolerant and 5 as non-tolerant.

On the study overall, not on this receptor specifically: Low numbers of available donor cells limited the measurable donor-reactive repertoire in two subjects. The conclusions were considered preliminary, being limited by small, heterogeneous patient numbers and non-standardized post-transplant time points. Because no allograft tissue specimens were available, donor-reactive T cells may have migrated into the graft instead of being deleted. When repertoire turnover was taken into account, detection of donor-reactive sequences was significantly reduced in 7 of 8 subjects for CD4 and in 8 of 8 subjects for CD8. A significant post-transplant decrease in circulating donor-reactive CD4 TCRbeta sequences was observed in most of the 8 subjects, irrespective of tolerance or HCV status. The decline in donor-reactive sequences exceeded the decline in third party-reactive sequences, suggesting partial antigen-specific deletion that was unrelated to withdrawal success.

Using immunoSEQ, frozen genomic DNA was subjected to high-throughput TCRbeta CDR3 sequencing, a process that included PCR amplification, mapping, bias correction and internal controls. The original methods were these. Only productive rearrangements were retained, and each unique TCRbeta sequence was defined by its CDR3 nucleotide sequence together with its V and J gene. A sequence counted as donor-reactive only if the sequence showed at least 5-fold expansion in CFSE-low cells compared with unstimulated pre-transplant cells and had a frequency of at least 0.01%. Minimum frequency thresholds were set for each subject on the basis of the unstimulated sample with the lowest template count, so that a detection power of at least 90% was ensured. Jensen-Shannon divergence between the top 1000 TCRbeta sequences after and before transplant was used to measure repertoire turnover. Changes in detection of donor-reactive sequences were tested with two-sided Fisher's exact tests. The clones in this table, taken by TCRdb from immuneACCESS, are in-frame only. Not every clone is retained; where verified, under half of the shortfall comes from an unresolved V gene, and the cause of the rest is unknown. V and J calls plus clone size are reproduced from that table; the DNA served to infer D and trimming. This sample has 25,000 to 35,000 clones in its table, and more than 90% of those were observed once. The ten largest clones represent about 24% of the sample.

A remark on this clone: The target of this receptor is not known. No clone much larger than this one lies a single base away; base qualities are absent.

A distance of 10 bases separates the germline ends of V and J, which lose 4 bases and 0 bases respectively. CDR1 and CDR2 are drawn from the germline V gene: SGDLS, YYNGEE. Reading from cysteine to phenylalanine, the CDR3 counts 15 amino acids. The CDR3 DNA has 45 bases and is translated from base 1. Unstimulated PBMCs, after thawing, were stained for CD3, CD4 and CD8 and then FACS-sorted into CD3+CD4+ and CD3+CD8+ populations. All 8 studied subjects were randomized to withdrawal of immunosuppression. Genomic DNA was isolated with the Qiagen DNeasy Blood and Tissue Kit. The sample consisted of CD8+ T cells from blood, taken 12 months after liver transplant. This clonotype was sampled from a human patient who received a liver transplant. Following transplantation, part of the T cell population may be supplied by the graft donor rather than the patient. The chain is assembled from TRBV9 and TRBJ1-4; the D gene lacks a confident call. The DNA sequence is TGTGCCAGCAGCCCGAATCCTTCAACTAATGAAAAACTGTTTTTT. Its translation is CASSPNPSTNEKLFF.